Listed here are 19 T cell receptor beta chains from one sample, sequenced in a study of blood T cell repertoires in COVID-19. Assay: immunoSEQ multiplex PCR; the TCRdb copy retains only in-frame clones and omits some. The table shows roughly 81,000 clones, with about 83% occurring only once. Sample: peripheral blood. These receptors were collected from an elderly man with active or convalescent COVID-19.

This chain links TRBV2 with TRBJ1-5; 7 nucleotides line up with TRBD1. The CDR3 contains 14 residues. Germline V gives CDR1 SNHLY, CDR2 FYNNEI. The ends lost 8 bases at V and 1 base at J; junction bases unmatched: 5. The CDR3 protein is CASLDRVSNQPQHF. CDR3 DNA sequence: TGTGCCAGCCTTGACAGGGTCAGCAATCAGCCCCAGCATTTT.

The chain joins TRBV7-2 to TRBJ2-5; TRBD2 aligns across 10 bases. The trim removed 3 bases at V and 5 bases at J, leaving 9 bases unmatched. The CDR3 sequence is 16 residues long. CDR1 and CDR2 (germline): SGHTA, FQGNSA. CDR3 DNA: TGTGCCAGCAGCTTTCTTCGACTAGCGGGTTCGGAGACCCAGTACTTC. This codes for CASSFLRLAGSETQYF.

The chain couples TRBV20-1 to TRBJ1-3; no reliable D call. CDR3 length: 15 amino acids. Germline V gives CDR1 DFQATT, CDR2 SNEGSKA (reference sequence). V lost 3 bases, J lost 0 bases, and 12 bases lay in between. The CDR3 here is CSASPQEFSGNTIYF. CDR3 nucleotide sequence: TGCAGTGCTAGTCCTCAGGAATTCTCTGGAAACACCATATATTTT.

This clone was detected only once. The chain recombines TRBV27 with TRBJ2-1, with D unclear. The germline V and J ends were trimmed by 1 base and 4 bases, with 8 bases remaining between them. The CDR3 is 14 amino acids. Germline V gives CDR1 MNHEY, CDR2 SMNVEV (reference sequence). The CDR3 is CASSLWQNYNEQFF. The CDR3, as DNA: TGTGCCAGCAGTTTATGGCAGAATTACAATGAGCAGTTCTTC.

The CDR3 is CSVWTGENYGYTF. As DNA, the CDR3 is TGCAGCGTTTGGACAGGGGAGAACTATGGCTACACCTTC. The chain has TRBV29-1 and TRBJ1-2; 9 bases are a match to TRBD1. V dropped 5 bases and J dropped 2; count of bases not matched to a gene: 3. This CDR3 spans 13 amino acids. The germline CDR1 and CDR2 sequences are SQVTM and ANQGSEA.

This chain links TRBV5-1 with TRBJ2-1; TRBD2 agrees at 7 bases. V trimming: 0 bases; J trimming: 5 bases; junction bases outside the gene matches: 2. The CDR3 has 14 amino acids. Germline V gene lookup returns CDR1 SGHRS and CDR2 YFSETQ. CDR3 residues: CASSLALADNEQFF. Written as DNA, the CDR3 is TGCGCCAGCAGCTTGGCGCTAGCGGACAATGAGCAGTTCTTC.

This chain joins TRBV9 and TRBJ1-1; weak D call: TRBD1 (5 bases). The germline V and J ends were trimmed by 4 bases and 6 bases, with 16 bases remaining between them. CDR1 is SGDLS and CDR2 is YYNGEE in the germline V gene. CDR3 length: 14 residues. CDR3 sequence (DNA): TGTGCCAGCAGCTCAAGGACAAGGCGCCCTGAAGCTTTCTTT. The encoded protein is CASSSRTRRPEAFF.

The chain combines TRBV5-1 with TRBJ1-1, with D perhaps matching TRBD1 (6 bases). V was trimmed by 0 bases and J by 4 bases, leaving 19 bases between them. The CDR3 extends over 17 amino acids. Germline V lookup: CDR1 SGHRS, CDR2 YFSETQ. The DNA for the CDR3 is TGCGCCAGCAGCTTGGCAGGGGTAGGTTTGTTATCCACTGAAGCTTTCTTT. Translated, it gives CASSLAGVGLLSTEAFF.

This clone was seen once. The chain combines TRBV10-2 with TRBJ1-5, with D possibly being TRBD1 (5 bases). The germline V gene has CDR1 WSHSY and CDR2 SAAADI. Trimming pared 3 bases from V and 7 bases from J, leaving 13 bases between. The CDR3 totals 14 residues. The CDR3 coding sequence is TGCGCCAGCAGTGATCATGGGGCGGAACAGCCCCAGCATTTT. Amino acid sequence: CASSDHGAEQPQHF.

This chain links TRBV6-2 or TRBV6-3 with TRBJ2-5; 7 bases line up with TRBD1. The length of the CDR3 is 16 residues. CDR1 MNHEY and CDR2 SVGEGT come from the germline V gene. The J segment lost 4 bases and the V segment lost 5 bases, leaving 13 bases of the junction unmatched. The CDR3 region has the DNA TGTGCCAGCAGTAACCCTAACAGGGGACCCCCAGAGACCCAGTACTTC. This sequence encodes CASSNPNRGPPETQYF.

This clone came up once. V and J are TRBV4-3 and TRBJ1-2; maybe TRBD1 (6 bases). CDR1 and CDR2 from the germline V gene are LGHNA and YSLEER. CDR3 length: 12 residues. The V gene lost 2 bases and the J gene lost 5 bases, with 6 bases spanning the gap. CDR3 region: CASSQTGYGYTF. CDR3 nucleotides: TGCGCCAGCAGCCAAACAGGGTATGGCTACACCTTC.

The rearrangement joins TRBV6-5 to TRBJ2-2; 11 nucleotides align to TRBD1. The CDR3 consists of 15 residues. V shed 5 bases, J shed 7 bases, and the junction held 6 bases outside the gene matches. Germline-derived CDR1 and CDR2 are MNHEY and SVGAGI. The CDR3 loop reads CASSRTGGGVGELFF. CDR3 DNA sequence: TGTGCCAGCAGTCGGACAGGGGGCGGGGTCGGGGAGCTGTTTTTT.

This clone was seen a handful of times. The V and J genes are TRBV5-1 and TRBJ2-7, with a tentative D call TRBD2 (5 bases). CDR1 SGHRS and CDR2 YFSETQ come from the germline V gene. Deletions cut 3 bases from V and 1 base from J, with 11 bases between. The CDR3 has 14 amino acids. In nucleotides, the CDR3 is TGCGCCAGCAGCTATTCTACGGGATCCTACGAGCAGTACTTC. Translated, it gives CASSYSTGSYEQYF.

This chain connects TRBV6-5 to TRBJ1-1; 7 nucleotides align to TRBD1. This CDR3 has 15 amino acids. V trimming: 2 bases; J trimming: 1 base; junction bases outside the gene matches: 4. Germline CDR1 MNHEY, CDR2 SVGAGI. In nucleotides, the CDR3 is TGTGCCAGCAGTTACGAAGCAGGGGGGAACACTGAAGCTTTCTTT. As protein: CASSYEAGGNTEAFF.

The gene calls are TRBV5-6 and TRBJ1-6; 8 bases are a match to TRBD1. J was trimmed by 5 bases and V by 7 bases; bases with no gene match: 11. CDR3 length equals 16 residues. Germline V gene sequence: CDR1 SGHDT, CDR2 YYEEEE. CDR3 residues: CASFPLRDRNNSPLHF. The CDR3 nucleotides are TGTGCCAGCTTCCCTCTCCGGGACAGGAATAATTCACCCCTCCACTTT.

V usage is TRBV28 and J usage is TRBJ2-7, with unresolved D. CDR1 is MDHEN and CDR2 is SYDVKM in the germline V gene. V shed 3 bases and J shed 5 bases, with 5 bases lying between them. CDR3 length: 11 residues. The CDR3 is CASSFQDEQYF. The CDR3 DNA reads as TGTGCCAGCAGTTTTCAGGACGAGCAGTACTTC. The full variable domain, completed using reference TRBV28 and TRBJ2-7, is DVKVTQSSRYLVKRTGEKVFLECVQDMDHENMFWYRQDPGLGLRLIYFSYDVKMKEKGDIPEGYSVSREKKERFSLILESASTNQTSMYLCASSFQDEQYFGPGTRLTVT.

The chain has TRBV5-1 and TRBJ1-1, with D unclear. Trimming removed 0 bases from V and 5 bases from J, with 5 bases in between. The CDR3 contains 12 residues. The V gene's germline CDR1 is SGHRS and CDR2 YFSETQ. The CDR3 DNA sequence: TGCGCCAGCAGCTTGGGTTCGACTGAAGCTTTCTTT. This encodes CASSLGSTEAFF.

The gene calls are TRBV13 and TRBJ2-3, with 8 bases fitting TRBD1. The length of the CDR3 is 14 residues. CDR1 is PRHDT and CDR2 is FYEKMQ in the germline V gene (reference sequence). V lost 6 bases to trimming and J lost 6 bases; unmatched junction nucleotides: 8. The chain's CDR3 is CASSTDRGRDTQYF. The CDR3 DNA is TGTGCCAGCAGTACAGACAGGGGTAGGGATACGCAGTATTTT.

The rearrangement links TRBV12-3 or TRBV12-4 to TRBJ2-7; D is unresolved. With 3 bases removed from V and 0 bases from J, the gap between germline ends came to 6 bases. The CDR3 runs 13 residues. DNA of the CDR3: TGTGCCAGCAGTTTGGCGGTCTCCTACGAGCAGTACTTC. This encodes CASSLAVSYEQYF.